The entry below describes one T cell receptor beta chain. In the original workflow: Reference gene primer amplification in the assay estimated nucleated cell counts. Only in-frame clones appear in the TCRdb table, and some are missing; sequencing was by immunoSEQ multiplex PCR. V, J and clone size are those of that table, while D and trimming were read from the DNA. The top ten clones hold about 5.1% of a sample with about 190,000 clones, approximately 84% of them seen once. The entry originates in a study of blood T cell repertoires in COVID-19. At the level of the study: There were acute and convalescent COVID-19 samples, and they came from the United States, Italy and Spain. Sample material is recorded as cDNA or gDNA derived from T cells, B-cell-depleted T cells, or PBMCs.

Per germline, CDR1 SGHAT and CDR2 FQNNGV. V lost 5 bases, J lost 2 bases, and 16 bases lay in between. The CDR3 contains 15 residues. The sequencing sample was made of peripheral blood. The receptor's source is a woman in her seventies with active or convalescent COVID-19. V is TRBV11-2 and J is TRBJ2-7; weak D call: TRBD1 (5 bases). The CDR3 region has the DNA TGTGCCAGCAGCCCCTTAGACAGTCTTACCTACGAGCAGTACTTC. Protein: CASSPLDSLTYEQYF.